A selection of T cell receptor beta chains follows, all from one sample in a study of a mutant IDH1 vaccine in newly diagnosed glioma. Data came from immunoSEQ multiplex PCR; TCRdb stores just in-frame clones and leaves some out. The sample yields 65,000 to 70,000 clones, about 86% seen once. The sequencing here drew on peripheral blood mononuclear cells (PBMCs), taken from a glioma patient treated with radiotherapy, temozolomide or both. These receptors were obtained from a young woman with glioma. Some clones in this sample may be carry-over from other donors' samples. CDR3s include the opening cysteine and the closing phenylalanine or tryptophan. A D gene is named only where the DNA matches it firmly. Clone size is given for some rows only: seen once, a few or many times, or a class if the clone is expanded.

TGTGCCAGTAGTACCCCCGTGGGGCCCAGGGGCGAGCAGTACTTC,CASSTPVGPRGEQYF,.,TRBJ2-7,.,TRBV19
TGTGCCAGCACGGCCCCGAACACCGGGGAGCTGTTTTTT,CASTAPNTGELFF,.,TRBJ2-2,.,TRBV7-8
TGTGCCACCAGCAGGGGGCCAACTGAAGCTTTCTTT,CATSRGPTEAFF,.,TRBJ1-1,.,TRBV15
TGTGCCAGCAGCGTCGGACAGGGGAACTATGGCTACACCTTC,CASSVGQGNYGYTF,TRBD1,TRBJ1-2,.,TRBV9
TGTGCCTGGAGTGTTTGGGCGGAGACCCAGTACTTC,CAWSVWAETQYF,.,TRBJ2-5,once,TRBV30
TGTGCCAGCAGCGGCCCGCCGGGACAGGGTAACGAGCAGTACTTC,CASSGPPGQGNEQYF,TRBD1,TRBJ2-7,.,TRBV9
TGTGCCAGCAGCCTCCTTGGGACAGATAATGAAAAACTGTTTTTT,CASSLLGTDNEKLFF,TRBD1,TRBJ1-4,.,TRBV2
TGTGCCAGCACCCGGGACACAGTGGTCTATGGCTACACCTTC,CASTRDTVVYGYTF,.,TRBJ1-2,.,TRBV6-1
TGTGCCAGCGCTAGGGGGCGGCGTCAAGAGACCCAGTACTTC,CASARGRRQETQYF,TRBD1,TRBJ2-5,.,TRBV5-4
TGTGCCAGCAGCGGACAGGGGGCTTACGAGCAGTACTTC,CASSGQGAYEQYF,TRBD1,TRBJ2-7,.,TRBV5-4
TGTGCCAGCAGCGTAAGCGGTAACTATGGCTACACCTTC,CASSVSGNYGYTF,.,TRBJ1-2,.,TRBV9
TGTGCCAGCAGTTGGGGGACAGGGGGAGAAGGCACCCAGTACTTC,CASSWGTGGEGTQYF,TRBD1,TRBJ2-5,once,TRBV2
TGTGCCAGCAGTTATCGAGGGGGAGTCGAAGCTTTCTTT,CASSYRGGVEAFF,.,TRBJ1-1,.,TRBV6-6
TGTGCCAGCAGCTTCCCCCGAGGGGGGGCCTACGAGCAGTACTTC,CASSFPRGGAYEQYF,.,TRBJ2-7,.,TRBV11-2
TGCAGCGTTGAAGGGGTTGGCGGGAGCCTCTACAATGAGCAGTTCTTC,CSVEGVGGSLYNEQFF,TRBD2,TRBJ2-1,.,TRBV29-1
TGTGCCAGCAGCTTCCCCCGGGACAGGGGGCGAGAGACCCAGTACTTC,CASSFPRDRGRETQYF,TRBD1,TRBJ2-5,.,TRBV13
TGTGCCAGTAGCCGGGACAGGGCCTACGAGCAGTACTTC,CASSRDRAYEQYF,TRBD1,TRBJ2-7,.,TRBV19
TGCAGCGTTGGAGCCCAGCCGAACACTGAAGCTTTCTTT,CSVGAQPNTEAFF,.,TRBJ1-1,.,TRBV29-1
TGTGCCAGCAGTAGCCGATTACCTAGTGTGCAGTTCTTC,CASSSRLPSVQFF,.,TRBJ2-1,once,TRBV2
TGTGCCAGCAGCCTGGGGACAGTTGAGAATTCACCCCTCCACTTT,CASSLGTVENSPLHF,TRBD1,TRBJ1-6,.,TRBV11-2
TGCAGCGTTGAGGACACCAGGTGGTCAGCGCAGTATTTT,CSVEDTRWSAQYF,.,TRBJ2-3,.,TRBV29-1
TGTGCCAGCAGTGACTCGACTAGCGGGGGGAATACGCAGTATTTT,CASSDSTSGGNTQYF,TRBD2,TRBJ2-3,.,TRBV6-4
TGTGCCACCGCGTCAGGGCCTGGAAACACCATATATTTT,CATASGPGNTIYF,.,TRBJ1-3,.,TRBV19
TGTGCCAGCAGCTTACAGGGAGCGCAGTCACCCCTCCACTTT,CASSLQGAQSPLHF,.,TRBJ1-6,.,TRBV7-9
TGTGCCAGCAGCGTAGAGGGGGGAGGGCCTGGGGATGAGCAGTTCTTC,CASSVEGGGPGDEQFF,.,TRBJ2-1,once,TRBV9
TGTGCCAGCAGCTTTATGGAAAAACTGTTTTTT,CASSFMEKLFF,.,TRBJ1-4,once,TRBV7-9
TGTGCCAGCAGTTACTTCGAGACAGCCGTCGAGCAGTACTTC,CASSYFETAVEQYF,.,TRBJ2-7,.,TRBV6-5
TGTGCCTGGGGAGGGACTAGTACTTTCTACGAGCAGTACTTC,CAWGGTSTFYEQYF,TRBD2,TRBJ2-7,.,TRBV30
TGTGCCAGTAGAGCCCGGACAGGGAAATTACGATTT,CASRARTGKLRF,TRBD1,TRBJ1-4,.,TRBV19
TGTGCCTGGAGTGAGCTCTCATACGAGCAGTACTTC,CAWSELSYEQYF,.,TRBJ2-7,.,TRBV30
TGTGCCAGCAGCTTAGACGGGGGGAGGCCCCAGCATTTT,CASSLDGGRPQHF,.,TRBJ1-5,.,TRBV7-2
TGTGCCAGCAGTGAAAGGCAGGGAGGTCAGCCCCAGCATTTT,CASSERQGGQPQHF,.,TRBJ1-5,once,TRBV6-4
TGTGCCAGCAGACCCGGCCGCAATCAGCCCCAGCATTTT,CASRPGRNQPQHF,.,TRBJ1-5,.,TRBV28
TGTGCCAGCAGCGTAACTCCGTTCTCAGGGGCTCGGTATGGCTACACCTTC,CASSVTPFSGARYGYTF,.,TRBJ1-2,few,TRBV9
TGTGCCAGCAGCGTGGAGGCCGGGGAGCTGTTTTTT,CASSVEAGELFF,.,TRBJ2-2,once,TRBV9
TGCGCCAGCAGCTTGGCGGTAGCTCCCACTGAAGCTTTCTTT,CASSLAVAPTEAFF,.,TRBJ1-1,.,TRBV5-1
TGCGCCAGCAGCCGAACTAGCGGGAGGGACGAGCAGTACTTC,CASSRTSGRDEQYF,TRBD2,TRBJ2-7,.,TRBV5-1
TGTGCCAGTAGGCGGACCTGGACAGGGGAGAACACTGAAGCTTTCTTT,CASRRTWTGENTEAFF,TRBD1,TRBJ1-1,.,TRBV19
TGCAGTGCTAGGGAAGTCACTGAAGCTTTCTTT,CSAREVTEAFF,.,TRBJ1-1,.,TRBV20-1